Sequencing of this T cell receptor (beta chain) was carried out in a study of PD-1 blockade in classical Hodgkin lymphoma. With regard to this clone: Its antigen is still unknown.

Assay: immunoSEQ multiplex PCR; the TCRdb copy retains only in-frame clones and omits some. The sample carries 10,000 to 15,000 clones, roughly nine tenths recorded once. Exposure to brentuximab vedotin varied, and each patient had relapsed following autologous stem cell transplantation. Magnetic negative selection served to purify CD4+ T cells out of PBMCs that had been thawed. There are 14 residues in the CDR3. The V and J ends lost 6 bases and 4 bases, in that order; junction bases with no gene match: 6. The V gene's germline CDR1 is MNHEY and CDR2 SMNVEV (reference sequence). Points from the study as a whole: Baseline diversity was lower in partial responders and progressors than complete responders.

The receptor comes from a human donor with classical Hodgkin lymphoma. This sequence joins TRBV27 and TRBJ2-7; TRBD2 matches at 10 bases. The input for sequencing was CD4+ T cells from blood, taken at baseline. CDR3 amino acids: CASSRLAGDYEQYF. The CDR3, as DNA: TGTGCCAGCAGCAGACTAGCGGGTGATTACGAGCAGTACTTC.